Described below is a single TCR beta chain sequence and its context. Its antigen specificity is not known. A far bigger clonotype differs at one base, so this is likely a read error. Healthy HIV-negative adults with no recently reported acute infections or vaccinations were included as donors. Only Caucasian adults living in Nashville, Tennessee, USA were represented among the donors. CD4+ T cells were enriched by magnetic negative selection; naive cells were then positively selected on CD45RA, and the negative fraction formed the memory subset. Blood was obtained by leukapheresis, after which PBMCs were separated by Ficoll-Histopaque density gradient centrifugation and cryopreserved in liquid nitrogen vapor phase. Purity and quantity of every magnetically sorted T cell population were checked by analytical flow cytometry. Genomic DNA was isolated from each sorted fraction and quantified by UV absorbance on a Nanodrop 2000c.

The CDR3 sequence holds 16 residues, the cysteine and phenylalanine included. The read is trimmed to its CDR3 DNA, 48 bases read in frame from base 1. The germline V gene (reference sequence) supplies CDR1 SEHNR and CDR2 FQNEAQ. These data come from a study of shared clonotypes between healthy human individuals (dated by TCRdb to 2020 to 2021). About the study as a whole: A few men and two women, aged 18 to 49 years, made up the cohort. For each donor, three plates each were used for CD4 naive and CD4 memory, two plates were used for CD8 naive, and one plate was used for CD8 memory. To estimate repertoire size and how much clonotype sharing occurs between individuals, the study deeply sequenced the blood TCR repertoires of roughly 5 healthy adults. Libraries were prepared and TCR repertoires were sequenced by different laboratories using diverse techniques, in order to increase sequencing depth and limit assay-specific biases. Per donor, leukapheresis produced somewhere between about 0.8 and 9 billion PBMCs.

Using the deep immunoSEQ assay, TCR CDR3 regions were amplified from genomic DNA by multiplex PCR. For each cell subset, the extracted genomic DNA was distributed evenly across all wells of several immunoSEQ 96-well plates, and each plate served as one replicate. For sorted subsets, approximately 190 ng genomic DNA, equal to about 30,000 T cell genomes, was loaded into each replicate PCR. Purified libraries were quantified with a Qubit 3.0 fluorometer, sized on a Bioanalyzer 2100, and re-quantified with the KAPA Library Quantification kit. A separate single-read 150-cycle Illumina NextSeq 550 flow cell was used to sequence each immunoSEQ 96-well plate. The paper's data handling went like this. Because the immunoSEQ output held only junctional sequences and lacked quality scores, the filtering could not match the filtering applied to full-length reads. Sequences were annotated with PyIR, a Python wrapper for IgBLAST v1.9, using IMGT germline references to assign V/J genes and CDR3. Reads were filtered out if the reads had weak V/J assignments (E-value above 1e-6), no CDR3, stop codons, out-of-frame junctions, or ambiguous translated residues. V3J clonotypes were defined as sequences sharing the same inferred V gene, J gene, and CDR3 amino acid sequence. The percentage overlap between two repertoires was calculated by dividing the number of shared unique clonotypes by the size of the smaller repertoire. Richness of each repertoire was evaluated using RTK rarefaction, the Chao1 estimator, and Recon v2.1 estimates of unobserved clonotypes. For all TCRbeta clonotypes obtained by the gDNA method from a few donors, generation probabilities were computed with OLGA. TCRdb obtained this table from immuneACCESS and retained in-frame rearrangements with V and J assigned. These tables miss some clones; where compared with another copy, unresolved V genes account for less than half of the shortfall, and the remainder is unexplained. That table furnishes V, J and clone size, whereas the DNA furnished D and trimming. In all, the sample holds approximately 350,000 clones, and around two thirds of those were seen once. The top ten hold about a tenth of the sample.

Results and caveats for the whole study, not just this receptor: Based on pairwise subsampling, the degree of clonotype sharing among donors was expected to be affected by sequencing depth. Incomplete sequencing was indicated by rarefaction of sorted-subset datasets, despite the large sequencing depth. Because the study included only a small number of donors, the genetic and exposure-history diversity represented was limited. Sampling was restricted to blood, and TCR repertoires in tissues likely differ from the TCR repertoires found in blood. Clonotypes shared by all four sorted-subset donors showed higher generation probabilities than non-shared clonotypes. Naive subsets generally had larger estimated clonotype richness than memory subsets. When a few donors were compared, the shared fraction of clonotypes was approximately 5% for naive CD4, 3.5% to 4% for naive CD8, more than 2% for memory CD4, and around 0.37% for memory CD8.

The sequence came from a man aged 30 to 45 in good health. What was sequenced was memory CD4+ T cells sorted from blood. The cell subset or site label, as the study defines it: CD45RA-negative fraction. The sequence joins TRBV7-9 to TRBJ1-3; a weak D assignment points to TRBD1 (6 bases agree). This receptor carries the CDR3 CANSLEGGTSGNTIYF. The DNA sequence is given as TGTGCCAACAGCTTAGAGGGCGGGACATCTGGAAACACCATATATTTT.